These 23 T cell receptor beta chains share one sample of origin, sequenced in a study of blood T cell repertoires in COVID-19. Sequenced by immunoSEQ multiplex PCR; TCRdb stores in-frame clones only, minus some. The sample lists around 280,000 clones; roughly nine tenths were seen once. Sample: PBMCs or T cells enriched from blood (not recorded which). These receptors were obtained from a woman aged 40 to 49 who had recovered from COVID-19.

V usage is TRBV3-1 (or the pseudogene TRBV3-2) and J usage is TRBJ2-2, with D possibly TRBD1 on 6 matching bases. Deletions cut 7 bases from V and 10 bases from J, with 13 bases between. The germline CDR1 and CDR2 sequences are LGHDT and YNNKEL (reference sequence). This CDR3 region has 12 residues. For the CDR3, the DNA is TGTGCCAGCACCCGGCAGGGGAAGGAGCTGTTTTTT. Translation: CASTRQGKELFF.

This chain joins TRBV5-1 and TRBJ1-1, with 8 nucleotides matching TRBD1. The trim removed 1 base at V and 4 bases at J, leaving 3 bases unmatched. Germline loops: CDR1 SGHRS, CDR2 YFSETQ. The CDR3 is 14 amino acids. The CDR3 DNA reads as TGCGCCAGCAGCTTGCTAACAGGGGGCACTGAAGCTTTCTTT. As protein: CASSLLTGGTEAFF.

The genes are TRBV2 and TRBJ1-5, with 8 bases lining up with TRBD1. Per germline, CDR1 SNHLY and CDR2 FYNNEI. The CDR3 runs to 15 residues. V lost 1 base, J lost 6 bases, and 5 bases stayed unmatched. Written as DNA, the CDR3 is TGTGCCAGCAGTGAAGAGGCAGGGGGCTTTCAGCCCCAGCATTTT. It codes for CASSEEAGGFQPQHF.

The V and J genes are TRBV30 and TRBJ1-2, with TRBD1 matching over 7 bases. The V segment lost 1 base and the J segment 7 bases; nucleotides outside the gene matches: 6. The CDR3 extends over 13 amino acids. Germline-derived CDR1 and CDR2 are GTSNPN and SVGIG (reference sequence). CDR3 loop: CAWSEVEGAGYTF. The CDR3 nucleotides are TGTGCCTGGAGTGAGGTAGAGGGGGCTGGCTACACCTTC.

The CDR3: CASSLGQGQSNQPQHF. Written as DNA, the CDR3 is TGCGCCAGCAGCCTGGGACAGGGTCAGAGCAATCAGCCCCAGCATTTT. The V call is TRBV5-1, the J call TRBJ1-5; 9 nucleotides match TRBD1. J gave up 1 base and V 4 bases, and 6 bases lay outside the gene matches. The germline V gene has CDR1 SGHRS and CDR2 YFSETQ. CDR3 size: 16 residues.

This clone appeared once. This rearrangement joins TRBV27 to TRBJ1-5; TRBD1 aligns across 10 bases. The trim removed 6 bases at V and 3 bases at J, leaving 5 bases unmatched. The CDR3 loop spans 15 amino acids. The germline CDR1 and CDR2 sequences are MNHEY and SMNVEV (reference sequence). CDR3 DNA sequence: TGTGCCAGCAGGGGACAGGGGACGATCAATCAGCCCCAGCATTTT. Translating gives CASRGQGTINQPQHF.

The CDR3 coding sequence is TGTGCCAGCAGACGCCTAGCGGGAGTCACCGGGGAGCTGTTTTTT. Translation: CASRRLAGVTGELFF. This sequence joins TRBV2 and TRBJ2-2, with 10 bases lining up with TRBD2. Losses at the gene ends were 6 bases for V and 4 bases for J; bases not matched to a gene: 5. CDR3 size: 15 residues. Germline V CDR1 and CDR2: SNHLY, FYNNEI.

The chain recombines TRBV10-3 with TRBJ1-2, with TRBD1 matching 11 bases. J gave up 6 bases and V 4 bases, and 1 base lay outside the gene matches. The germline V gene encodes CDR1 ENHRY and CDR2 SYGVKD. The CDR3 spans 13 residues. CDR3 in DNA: TGTGCCATCAGTGGGGACAGGGGGGATGGCTACACCTTC. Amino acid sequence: CAISGDRGDGYTF.

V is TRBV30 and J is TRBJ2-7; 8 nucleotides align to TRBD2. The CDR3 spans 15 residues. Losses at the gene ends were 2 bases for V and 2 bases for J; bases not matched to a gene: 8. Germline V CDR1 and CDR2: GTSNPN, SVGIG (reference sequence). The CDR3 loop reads CAWSPPGGTAYEQYF. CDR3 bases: TGTGCCTGGAGTCCCCCGGGGGGGACCGCCTACGAGCAGTACTTC. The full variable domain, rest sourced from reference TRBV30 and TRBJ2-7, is SQTIHQWPATLVQPVGSPLSLECTVEGTSNPNLYWYRQAAGRGLQLLFYSVGIGQISSEVPQNLSASRPQDRQFILSSKKLLLSDSGFYLCAWSPPGGTAYEQYFGPGTRLTVT.

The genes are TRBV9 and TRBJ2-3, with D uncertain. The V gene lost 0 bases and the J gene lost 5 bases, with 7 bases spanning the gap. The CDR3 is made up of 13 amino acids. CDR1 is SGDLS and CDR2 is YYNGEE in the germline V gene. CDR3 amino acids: CASSVGAGDTQYF. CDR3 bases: TGTGCCAGCAGCGTAGGAGCTGGAGATACGCAGTATTTT. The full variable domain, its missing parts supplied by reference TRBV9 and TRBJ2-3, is DSGVTQTPKHLITATGQRVTLRCSPRSGDLSVYWYQQSLDQGLQFLIQYYNGEERAKGNILERFSAQQFPDLHSELNLSSLELGDSALYFCASSVGAGDTQYFGPGTRLTVL.

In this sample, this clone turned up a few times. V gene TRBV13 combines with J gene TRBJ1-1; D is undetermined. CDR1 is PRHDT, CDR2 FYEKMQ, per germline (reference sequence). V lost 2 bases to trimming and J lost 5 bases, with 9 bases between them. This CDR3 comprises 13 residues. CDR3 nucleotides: TGTGCCAGCAGCTTACCAGGATGGACTGAAGCTTTCTTT. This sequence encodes CASSLPGWTEAFF.

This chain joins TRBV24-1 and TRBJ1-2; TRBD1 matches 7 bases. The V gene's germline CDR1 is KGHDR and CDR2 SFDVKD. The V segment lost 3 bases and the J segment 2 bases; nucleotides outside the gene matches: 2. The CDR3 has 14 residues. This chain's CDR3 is CATSDRTGNYGYTF. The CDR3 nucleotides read TGTGCCACCAGTGATCGGACAGGAAACTATGGCTACACCTTC.

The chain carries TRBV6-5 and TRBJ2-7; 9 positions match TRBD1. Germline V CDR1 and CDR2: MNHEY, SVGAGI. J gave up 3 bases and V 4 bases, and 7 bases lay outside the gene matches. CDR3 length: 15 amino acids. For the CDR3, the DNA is TGTGCCAGCAGTTCCCGACAGGGGGGAAGCTACGAGCAGTACTTC. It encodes CASSSRQGGSYEQYF.

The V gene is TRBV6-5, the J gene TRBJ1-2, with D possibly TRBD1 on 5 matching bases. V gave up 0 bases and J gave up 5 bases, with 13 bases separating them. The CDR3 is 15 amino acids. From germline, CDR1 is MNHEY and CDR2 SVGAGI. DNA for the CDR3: TGTGCCAGCAGTTACTCGATAGGGGCAGGGTATGGCTACACCTTC. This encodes CASSYSIGAGYGYTF.

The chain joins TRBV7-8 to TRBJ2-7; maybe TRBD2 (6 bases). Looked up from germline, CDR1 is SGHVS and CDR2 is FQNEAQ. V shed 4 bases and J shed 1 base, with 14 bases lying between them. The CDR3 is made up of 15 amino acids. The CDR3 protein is CASSSQVAVSYEQYF. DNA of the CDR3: TGTGCCAGCAGCTCGCAGGTAGCGGTTTCCTACGAGCAGTACTTC.

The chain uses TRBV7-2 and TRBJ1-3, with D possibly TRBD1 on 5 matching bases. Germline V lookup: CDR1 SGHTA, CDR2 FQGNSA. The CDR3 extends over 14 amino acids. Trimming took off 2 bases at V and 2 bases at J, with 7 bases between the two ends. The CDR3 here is CASSLSRAGNTIYF. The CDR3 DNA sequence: TGTGCCAGCAGCTTAAGCAGGGCTGGAAACACCATATATTTT. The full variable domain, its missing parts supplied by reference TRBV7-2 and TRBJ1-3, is GAGVSQSPSNKVTEKGKDVELRCDPISGHTALYWYRQSLGQGLEFLIYFQGNSAPDKSGLPSDRFSAERTGGSVSTLTIQRTQQEDSAVYLCASSLSRAGNTIYFGEGSWLTVV.

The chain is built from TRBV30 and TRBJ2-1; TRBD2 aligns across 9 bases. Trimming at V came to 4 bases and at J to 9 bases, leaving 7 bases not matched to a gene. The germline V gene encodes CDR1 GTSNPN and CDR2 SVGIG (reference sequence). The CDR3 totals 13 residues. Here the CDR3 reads CAWKVAGVVEQFF. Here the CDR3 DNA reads TGTGCCTGGAAGGTAGCGGGAGTGGTTGAGCAGTTCTTC.

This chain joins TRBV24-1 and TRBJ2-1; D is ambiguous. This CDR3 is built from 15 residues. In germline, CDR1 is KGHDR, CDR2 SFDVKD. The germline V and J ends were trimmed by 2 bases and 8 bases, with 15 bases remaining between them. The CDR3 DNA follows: TGTGCCACCAGTGATTCGAGGCGAGGCGGCCATGAGCAGTTCTTC. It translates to CATSDSRRGGHEQFF.

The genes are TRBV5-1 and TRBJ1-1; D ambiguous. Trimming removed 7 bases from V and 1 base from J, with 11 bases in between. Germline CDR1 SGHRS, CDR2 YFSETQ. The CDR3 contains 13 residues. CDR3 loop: CASFEVANTEAFF. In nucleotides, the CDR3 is TGCGCCAGCTTCGAAGTGGCGAACACTGAAGCTTTCTTT.

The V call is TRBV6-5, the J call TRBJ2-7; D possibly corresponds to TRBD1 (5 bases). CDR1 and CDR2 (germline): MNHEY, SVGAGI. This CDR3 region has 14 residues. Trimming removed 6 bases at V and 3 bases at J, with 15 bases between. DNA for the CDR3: TGTGCCAGCAGCTTGGGCCAGGGCTTCTACGAGCAGTACTTC. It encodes CASSLGQGFYEQYF.

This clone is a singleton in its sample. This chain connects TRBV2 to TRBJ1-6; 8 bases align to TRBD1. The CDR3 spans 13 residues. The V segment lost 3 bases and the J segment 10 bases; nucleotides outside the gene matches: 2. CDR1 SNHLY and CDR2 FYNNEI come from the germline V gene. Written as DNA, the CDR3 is TGTGCCAGCAGTGACAGGGGGCGATCACCCCTCCACTTT. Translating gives CASSDRGRSPLHF.

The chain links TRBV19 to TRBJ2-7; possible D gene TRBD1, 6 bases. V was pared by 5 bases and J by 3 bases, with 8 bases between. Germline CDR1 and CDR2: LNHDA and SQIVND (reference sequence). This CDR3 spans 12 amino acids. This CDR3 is CASSATGYEQYF. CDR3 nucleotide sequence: TGTGCCAGTAGTGCGACAGGCTACGAGCAGTACTTC.

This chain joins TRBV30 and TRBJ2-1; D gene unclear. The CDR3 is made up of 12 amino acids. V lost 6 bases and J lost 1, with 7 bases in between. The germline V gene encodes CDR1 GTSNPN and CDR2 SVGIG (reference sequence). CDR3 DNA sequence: TGTGCCTGTGCCAGGTCCTACAATGAGCAGTTCTTC. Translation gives CACARSYNEQFF.